The next 12 T cell receptor beta chains were all read from a single sample in a study of blood T cell repertoires in COVID-19. Measured with immunoSEQ multiplex PCR; TCRdb has only the in-frame clones, and not every one. The sample lists about 180,000 clones; just under 80% were seen once. Material for sequencing was peripheral blood. These receptors came from a man in his 70s with active or convalescent COVID-19.

V usage is TRBV6-6 and J usage is TRBJ2-7, with D perhaps matching TRBD1 (6 bases). The ends were cut back, 6 bases at V and 8 bases at J, with 11 bases in the middle. Germline CDR1 MNHNY, CDR2 SVGAGI (reference sequence). There are 11 residues in the CDR3. CDR3 nucleotides: TGTGCCAGCAGCGGACAGCTACAGCAGTACTTC. Amino acids: CASSGQLQQYF.

V gene TRBV5-4 combines with J gene TRBJ1-2, with D possibly matching TRBD1 (6 bases). Germline V gene lookup returns CDR1 SGHNT and CDR2 YYREEE (reference sequence). V was cut by 4 bases and J by 0 bases, with 13 bases left in between. The CDR3 contains 15 residues. DNA of the CDR3: TGTGCCAGCAGCATAGGACAGATCTCTAACTATGGCTACACCTTC. This gives the protein CASSIGQISNYGYTF.

This chain connects TRBV18 to TRBJ1-1; 7 bases map to TRBD1. V gave up 4 bases and J gave up 0 bases; unmatched junction bases: 5. CDR1 and CDR2 (germline): KGHSH, LQKENI. The CDR3 extends over 15 amino acids. DNA of the CDR3: TGTGCCAGCTCACACGGACAGGCGATGAACACTGAAGCTTTCTTT. Translation: CASSHGQAMNTEAFF.

In this sample, this clone turned up once. The chain carries TRBV19 and TRBJ1-6, with 7 bases identical to TRBD1. CDR1 LNHDA and CDR2 SQIVND come from the germline V gene (reference sequence). Trimming cost V 8 bases and J 17 bases; bases outside gene matches: 6. This CDR3 region has 10 residues. The CDR3 bases are TGTGCCAGTTCCCCGGGGACAGTCCACTTT. Protein product: CASSPGTVHF.

V gene TRBV7-3 combines with J gene TRBJ2-2; TRBD1 aligns across 10 bases. Germline V gene sequence: CDR1 SGHTA, CDR2 FQGTGA. The CDR3 length is 16 residues. After removal of 5 bases from V and 6 bases from J, the junction contained 9 bases not matched to a gene. CDR3 bases: TGTGCCAGCAGCCGAACCGGGACAGGGGTCCCCGGGGAGCTGTTTTTT. As protein: CASSRTGTGVPGELFF.

The chain combines TRBV4-2 with TRBJ2-1; 10 positions agree with TRBD2. Looked up from germline, CDR1 is LGHNA and CDR2 is YNFKEQ. This CDR3 spans 16 amino acids. V lost 0 bases, J lost 2 bases, and 1 base stayed unmatched. This CDR3 is CASSQDGTSAYNEQFF. The CDR3 coding sequence is TGTGCCAGCAGCCAAGACGGGACTAGCGCCTACAATGAGCAGTTCTTC.

This clone was detected only once. This chain links TRBV5-5 with TRBJ2-7, with 7 positions matching TRBD2. CDR1 SGHKS and CDR2 YYEKEE come from the germline V gene (reference sequence). The CDR3 spans 16 residues. V trimming: 0 bases; J trimming: 2 bases; junction bases outside the gene matches: 8. Here the CDR3 DNA reads TGTGCCAGCAGCTTGGTGGCGGGAGTCTTACCCTACGAGCAGTACTTC. The encoded protein is CASSLVAGVLPYEQYF. The full variable domain, completed using reference TRBV5-5 and TRBJ2-7, is DAGVTQSPTHLIKTRGQQVTLRCSPISGHKSVSWYQQVLGQGPQFIFQYYEKEERGRGNFPDRFSARQFPNYSSELNVNALLLGDSALYLCASSLVAGVLPYEQYFGPGTRLTVT.

As for this clone: The junction does not match germline at one end; this may be a read error. CDR3 sequence (DNA): TGTGCCTGGAGTGTACAGGGCAGGTGGAACTTC. Residues: CAWSVQGRWNF. The chain is built from TRBV30 and TRBJ2-5, with D perhaps TRBD1 (6 bases). The CDR3 contains 11 residues. Germline CDR1 is GTSNPN and CDR2 is SVGIG (reference sequence). The full variable domain, completed using reference TRBV30 and TRBJ2-5, is SQTIHQWPATLVQPVGSPLSLECTVEGTSNPNLYWYRQAAGRGLQLLFYSVGIGQISSEVPQNLSASRPQDRQFILSSKKLLLSDSGFYLCAWSVQGRWNFGPGTRLLVL.

This clone was recorded a few times. This chain links TRBV2 with TRBJ2-4; D call uncertain. Trimming took 2 bases from V and 1 from J, leaving 9 bases between them. The CDR3 sequence is 15 residues long. Germline V CDR1 and CDR2: SNHLY, FYNNEI. DNA of the CDR3: TGTGCCAGCAGTGAAAACTTTCTTGCCAAAAACATTCAGTACTTC. Protein product: CASSENFLAKNIQYF. Combining the CDR3 with reference TRBV2 and TRBJ2-4 gives the whole variable domain EPEVTQTPSHQVTQMGQEVILRCVPISNHLYFYWYRQILGQKVEFLVSFYNNEISEKSEIFDDQFSVERPDGSNFTLKIRSTKLEDSAMYFCASSENFLAKNIQYFGAGTRLSVL.

The gene calls are TRBV3-1 (or the pseudogene TRBV3-2) and TRBJ2-1; D is possibly TRBD1 (6 bases). The V gene lost 0 bases and the J gene lost 7 bases, with 10 bases spanning the gap. Germline values: CDR1 LGHDT, CDR2 YNNKEL (reference sequence). This CDR3 has 14 residues. This CDR3 reads CASSQEPGVNEQFF. The CDR3 DNA follows: TGTGCCAGCAGCCAAGAACCAGGGGTGAATGAGCAGTTCTTC.

This chain connects TRBV7-8 to TRBJ2-5, with TRBD2 matching over 12 bases. V dropped 3 bases and J dropped 1; count of bases not matched to a gene: 3. Germline lookup yields CDR1 SGHVS and CDR2 FQNEAQ. This CDR3 contains 16 residues. The CDR3 loop is CASSFQTSGGQETQYF. The DNA for the CDR3 is TGTGCCAGCAGCTTTCAGACTAGCGGGGGCCAAGAGACCCAGTACTTC. The variable domain in full, completed from reference TRBV7-8 and TRBJ2-5, reads GAGVSQSPRYKVAKRGQDVALRCDPISGHVSLFWYQQALGQGPEFLTYFQNEAQLDKSGLPSDRFFAERPEGSVSTLKIQRTQQEDSAVYLCASSFQTSGGQETQYFGPGTRLLVL.

This clone was seen only once. The rearrangement links TRBV9 to TRBJ2-1; perhaps TRBD2 as D (6 bases). The CDR3 is 15 residues long. Between the trimmed V and J ends, which lost 0 bases and 2 bases, there was a span of 9 bases. Germline loops: CDR1 SGDLS, CDR2 YYNGEE. Here the CDR3 DNA reads TGTGCCAGCAGCGTAGATAGCGGTACCTACAATGAGCAGTTCTTC. This translates into CASSVDSGTYNEQFF.